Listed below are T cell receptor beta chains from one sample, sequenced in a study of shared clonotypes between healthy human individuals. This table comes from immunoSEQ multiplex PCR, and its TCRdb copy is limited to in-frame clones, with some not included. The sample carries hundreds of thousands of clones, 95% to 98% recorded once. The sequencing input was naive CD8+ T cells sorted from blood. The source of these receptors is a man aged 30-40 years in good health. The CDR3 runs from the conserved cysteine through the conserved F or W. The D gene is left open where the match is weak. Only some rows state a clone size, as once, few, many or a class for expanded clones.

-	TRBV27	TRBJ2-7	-	TGTGCCAGCAGTTTGTCGGCTAGCTCCTACGAGCAGTACTTC	CASSLSASSYEQYF
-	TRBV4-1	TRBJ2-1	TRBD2	TGCGCCAGCAGCCCGGGAGGAACTTACAATGAGCAGTTCTTC	CASSPGGTYNEQFF
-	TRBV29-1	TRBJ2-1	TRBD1	TGCAGCTTGGGACAGGGGCTCTACAATGAGCAGTTCTTC	CSLGQGLYNEQFF
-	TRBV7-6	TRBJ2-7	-	TGTGCCAGCAGCTTGGATCATTGGACCGAGCAGTACTTC	CASSLDHWTEQYF
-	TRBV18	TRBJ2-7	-	TGTGCCAGCTCACAGGACCAAGCTCCTAACGAGCAGTACTTC	CASSQDQAPNEQYF
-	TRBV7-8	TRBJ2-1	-	TGTGCCAGCAAGGGCTGGTCCTACAATGAGCAGTTCTTC	CASKGWSYNEQFF
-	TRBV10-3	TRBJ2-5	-	TGTGCCATCAGTGACGGACAGTGGGGGGAGACCCAGTACTTC	CAISDGQWGETQYF
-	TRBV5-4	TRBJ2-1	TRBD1	TGTGCCAGCAGCTTCCAGGGGGCTGATGAGCAGTTCTTC	CASSFQGADEQFF
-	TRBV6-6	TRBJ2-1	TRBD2	TGTGCCAGCAGTTACTCGACTAGCCGGACCTCCAATGAGCAGTTCTTC	CASSYSTSRTSNEQFF
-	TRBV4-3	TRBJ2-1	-	TGCGCCAGCAGCCAAGAGGAGCGGGCGCCCTACAATGAGCAGTTCTTC	CASSQEERAPYNEQFF
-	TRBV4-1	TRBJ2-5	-	TGCGCCAGCAGCCAAGTAGGTACTGGCGAGGAGACCCAGTACTTC	CASSQVGTGEETQYF
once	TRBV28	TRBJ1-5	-	TGTGCCAGCAGTTCTACCTTATACGGCCAGCCCCAGCATTTT	CASSSTLYGQPQHF
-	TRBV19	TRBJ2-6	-	TGTGCCAGTAGTAATGGGCCCTCTGGGGCCAACGTCCTGACTTTC	CASSNGPSGANVLTF
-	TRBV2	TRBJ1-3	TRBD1	TGTGCCAGCAGGCGACAGGGTACAGGAAACACCATATATTTT	CASRRQGTGNTIYF
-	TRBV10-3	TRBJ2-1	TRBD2	TGTGCCATCAGTTCCTACACTAGCGGGAGGGCCAATGAGCAGTTCTTC	CAISSYTSGRANEQFF
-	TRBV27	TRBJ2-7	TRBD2	TGTGCCAGCAGAACGGGACTAGCGGGTCTCGAGCAGTACTTC	CASRTGLAGLEQYF
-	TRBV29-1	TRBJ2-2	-	TGCAGCGTCGAAGGGGTTGACACCGGGGAGCTGTTTTTT	CSVEGVDTGELFF
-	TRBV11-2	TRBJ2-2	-	TGTGCCAGCACCGGGAGCCATGCAGGGACCAACACCGGGGAGCTGTTTTTT	CASTGSHAGTNTGELFF
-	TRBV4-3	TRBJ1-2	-	TGCGCCAGCAGCCAAGATAGGAGTTATAACTATGGCTACACCTTC	CASSQDRSYNYGYTF
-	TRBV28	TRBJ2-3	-	TGTGCCAGCAGACCCCCCGGAAGGGGGGCAGATACGCAGTATTTT	CASRPPGRGADTQYF
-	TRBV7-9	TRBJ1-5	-	TGTGCCAGCCAGGGACCAAATCAGCCCCAGCATTTT	CASQGPNQPQHF
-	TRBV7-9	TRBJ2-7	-	TGTGCCAGCAGCCCTGACCCCTACGAGCAGTACTTC	CASSPDPYEQYF
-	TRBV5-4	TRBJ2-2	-	TGTGCCACCCTACAGGGAACCGGGGAGCTGTTTTTT	CATLQGTGELFF
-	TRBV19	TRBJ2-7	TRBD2	TGTGCCAGTAGCTGGGGAGGGACGGTCGCCTACGAGCAGTACTTC	CASSWGGTVAYEQYF
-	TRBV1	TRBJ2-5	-	TGCACCAGCAGCCAAGATCTCGGTAGCTGGGAGACCCAGTACTTC	CTSSQDLGSWETQYF
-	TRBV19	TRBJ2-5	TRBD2	TGTGCCAGTAGTACTAGGACTAGCGGGCAAGAGACCCAGTACTTC	CASSTRTSGQETQYF
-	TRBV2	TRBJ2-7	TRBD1	TGTGCCAGCACCCCCGGGACAGGTGCCTACGAGCAGTACTTC	CASTPGTGAYEQYF
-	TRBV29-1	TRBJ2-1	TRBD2	TGCAGCGTTGAAGATCGAACCAGCGGGAGTATTTTCGGTGAGCAGTTCTTC	CSVEDRTSGSIFGEQFF
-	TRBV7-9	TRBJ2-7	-	TGTGCCAGCAGCACTCCCAGGGATTCCTACGAGCAGTACTTC	CASSTPRDSYEQYF
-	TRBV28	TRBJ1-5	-	TGTGCCAGCAGCGAGACCGTGACGTATAGGGGTGGGGATCAGCCCCAGCATTTT	CASSETVTYRGGDQPQHF
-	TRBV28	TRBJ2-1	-	TGTGCCAGCAGTTTACCGTTCCGGACAGCTCCCCCTTACAATGAGCAGTTCTTC	CASSLPFRTAPPYNEQFF
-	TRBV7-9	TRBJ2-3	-	TGTGCCAGCAGCTTCCCCGGACAGAGCACAGATACGCAGTATTTT	CASSFPGQSTDTQYF
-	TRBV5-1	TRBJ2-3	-	TGCGCCAGCAGCTTGGCGGACTACTCTTATCTGGGGGATACGCAGTATTTT	CASSLADYSYLGDTQYF
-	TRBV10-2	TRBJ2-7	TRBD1	TGCGCCAGCAAGACCGGGACAGGGGTCCACGAGCAGTACTTC	CASKTGTGVHEQYF
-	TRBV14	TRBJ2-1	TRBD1	TGTGCCAGCAGCCAAGTTAGGGGGCCCAGCAATGAGCAGTTCTTC	CASSQVRGPSNEQFF
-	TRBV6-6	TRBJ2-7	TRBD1	TGTGCCAGCGAGAGGACAGGGGGTAGCTACGAGCAGTACTTC	CASERTGGSYEQYF
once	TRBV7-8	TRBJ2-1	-	TGTGCCAGCAGCACAACTCGTCCCGATGAGCAGTTCTTC	CASSTTRPDEQFF
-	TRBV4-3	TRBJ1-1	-	TGCGCCAGCAGCCAAGTAGCGGTTTTGAACACTGAAGCTTTCTTT	CASSQVAVLNTEAFF
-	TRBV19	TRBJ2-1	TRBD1	TGTGCCAGTAGTATCATGGACAGGTCAGAGCAGTTCTTC	CASSIMDRSEQFF
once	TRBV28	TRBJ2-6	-	TGTGCCAGCAGGGGACTGTCGGGGGCCAACGTCCTGACTTTC	CASRGLSGANVLTF
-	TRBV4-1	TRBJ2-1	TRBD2	TGCGCCAGCAGCCATAGACTAGCGGGAGACAATGAGCAGTTCTTC	CASSHRLAGDNEQFF
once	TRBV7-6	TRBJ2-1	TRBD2	TGTGCCAGCAGCCTGACTAGCGGGAGGATCACCCACCCGTTCTTC	CASSLTSGRITHPFF
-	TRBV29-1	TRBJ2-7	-	TGCAGCGTTGCAGTTGGCTACGAGCAGTACTTC	CSVAVGYEQYF
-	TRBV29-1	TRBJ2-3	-	TGCAGCGATAGAGGCTCCACAGATACGCAGTATTTT	CSDRGSTDTQYF
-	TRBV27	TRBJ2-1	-	TGTGCCAGCAGTTTCAAAGGGACTCTCTACTACAATGAGCAGTTCTTC	CASSFKGTLYYNEQFF
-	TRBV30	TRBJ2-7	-	TGTGCCTGGAGGGGCCACGCCTACGAGCAGTACTTC	CAWRGHAYEQYF
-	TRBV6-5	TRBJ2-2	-	TGTGCCAGCAGTTACTCTATCACACAAACCGGGGAGCTGTTTTTT	CASSYSITQTGELFF
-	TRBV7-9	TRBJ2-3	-	TGTGCCAGCAGCCCATCTAGCACAGATACGCAGTATTTT	CASSPSSTDTQYF
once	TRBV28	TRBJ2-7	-	TGTGCCAGCAGTTTTCGGGTGGACTGGGAGCAGTACTTC	CASSFRVDWEQYF
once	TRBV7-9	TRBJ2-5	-	TGTGCCAGCAGCTTTCGAGAGACCCAGTACTTC	CASSFRETQYF
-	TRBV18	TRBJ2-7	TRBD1	TGTGCCAGCTCACCGCCAGGGGGCCGGTCATACGAGCAGTACTTC	CASSPPGGRSYEQYF
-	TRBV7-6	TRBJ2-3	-	TGTGCCAGCAGCTTAGGGACAGGACTAAGCACAGATACGCAGTATTTT	CASSLGTGLSTDTQYF
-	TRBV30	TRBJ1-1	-	TGTGCCTGGAGCCCAACGAACACTGAAGCTTTCTTT	CAWSPTNTEAFF